This T cell receptor beta chain was recovered during a study of blood T cell repertoires in COVID-19. Study details: Some COVID-19 samples were acute and others convalescent; all came from the United States, Italy and Spain. Sources were T cells, B-cell-depleted T cells, or PBMCs; the material itself was cDNA or gDNA.

In the authors' workflow: Estimation of nucleated cell counts relied on the amplification of reference gene primers. Sequencing used immunoSEQ multiplex PCR; TCRdb keeps in-frame clones, though not all of them. V and J calls and clone size follow that table, whereas D and trimming were derived from the DNA. The sample contains around 240,000 clones, around 83% of which appear only once. This CDR3 has 15 residues. V shed 2 bases, J shed 4 bases, and the junction held 4 bases outside the gene matches. Per the germline V gene, CDR1 is LNHNV and CDR2 is YYDKDF (reference sequence). This clonotype was obtained from a woman aged 40 to 50 who had recovered from COVID-19. The sequencing sample was made of peripheral blood. V gene TRBV15 combines with J gene TRBJ2-5, with 10 bases identical to TRBD1. In DNA, the CDR3 is TGTGCCACCAGCAGATTGACAGGGGGCGGAGAGACCCAGTACTTC. Its protein product is CATSRLTGGGETQYF.